These T cell receptor beta chains were read from a single sample in a study of blood T cell repertoires in COVID-19. Assay used: immunoSEQ multiplex PCR; TCRdb lists only in-frame clones, some missing. The data hold over 100,000 clones, with roughly 85% observed a single time. The sequenced material came from peripheral blood. The receptors originated from a woman aged 60-75 years with acute or convalescent COVID-19. Both conserved end residues are trimmed from each CDR3.

V: TRBV29-1
J: TRBJ2-3
CDR3: SVVGTRGADTQY

V: TRBV19
J: TRBJ1-6
CDR3: ASSLGGGVSSPLH

V: TRBV6-6
J: TRBJ1-1
CDR3: ASSPQGDSGAF

V: TRBV19
J: TRBJ1-2
CDR3: ASSIGRGQDGYT

V: TRBV29-1
J: TRBJ2-1
CDR3: SVVGGRAMDEQF

V: TRBV28
J: TRBJ2-1
CDR3: ASSFAGQGGYNEQF

V: TRBV10-1
J: TRBJ1-1
CDR3: AREMEAF

V: TRBV28
J: TRBJ1-2
CDR3: ASNPPALGTGIYGYT

V: TRBV28
J: TRBJ1-2
CDR3: ASRGRGAHHGYT

V: TRBV19
J: TRBJ1-1
CDR3: ASQGARNKNTEAF

V: TRBV5-6
J: TRBJ2-7
CDR3: ASSLGGGAVYEQY

V: TRBV5-5
J: TRBJ2-2
CDR3: ASSTLAGGDTGELF

V: TRBV30
J: TRBJ2-5
CDR3: AWKASGETQY

V: TRBV10-3
J: TRBJ2-1
CDR3: AIRPGTSNEQF

V: TRBV5-4
J: TRBJ2-1
CDR3: ASSSRASYNEQF

V: TRBV18
J: TRBJ1-1
CDR3: ASSQPGTGVFTEAF

V: TRBV6-5
J: TRBJ1-6
CDR3: ASSSRDRVNSPLH

V: TRBV28
J: TRBJ1-5
CDR3: ASSLGGGINSNQPQH

V: TRBV29-1
J: TRBJ1-1
CDR3: SVPGSIGAF

V: TRBV9
J: TRBJ1-1
CDR3: ASSTDTTEAF

V: TRBV19
J: TRBJ1-5
CDR3: ASSIGQVNNQPQH

V: TRBV6-5
J: TRBJ2-7
CDR3: ASSYATGTGLGEQY

V: TRBV24-1
J: TRBJ1-3
CDR3: ATSETGTGTRKY

V: TRBV9
J: TRBJ2-3
CDR3: ASSVRGSTDTQY

V: TRBV18
J: TRBJ2-3
CDR3: ASSPPLAAGTDTQY

V: TRBV7-8
J: TRBJ2-1
CDR3: ASSPRRASGSSEQF

V: TRBV2
J: TRBJ1-1
CDR3: ASSLGAGGAF

V: TRBV5-1
J: TRBJ1-1
CDR3: ASSHGTVNTEAF

V: TRBV6-1
J: TRBJ1-3
CDR3: ASSELDRIAGNTIY

V: TRBV7-2
J: TRBJ1-2
CDR3: ASSSGTGEVGYT

V: TRBV27
J: TRBJ2-7
CDR3: ASSLTGNYEQY

V: TRBV19
J: TRBJ2-7
CDR3: ASSRDKAYEQY

V: TRBV5-1
J: TRBJ2-1
CDR3: ASSPAGVTDEQF

V: TRBV12-3/TRBV12-4
J: TRBJ1-1
CDR3: ASSVGVGTEAF

V: TRBV27
J: TRBJ2-1
CDR3: ASGLAVEQF

V: TRBV2
J: TRBJ1-1
CDR3: ASSALTGLTEAF

V: TRBV3-1/TRBV3-2
J: TRBJ1-1
CDR3: ASSHLQSNTEAF

V: TRBV7-3
J: TRBJ1-6
CDR3: ASSLDAGSPLH

V: TRBV27
J: TRBJ2-3
CDR3: ASSPGQITDTQY

V: TRBV29-1
J: TRBJ1-1
CDR3: SVGGGANTEAF

V: TRBV6-5
J: TRBJ2-1
CDR3: ASTRDSYNEQF

V: TRBV29-1
J: TRBJ2-4
CDR3: SAGDGGDNIQY

V: TRBV6-1
J: TRBJ2-7
CDR3: ASTPRQGPSEQY

V: TRBV28
J: TRBJ2-7
CDR3: ASSLGLSGTVASYEQY

V: TRBV5-1
J: TRBJ1-1
CDR3: ASRWTTEAF

V: TRBV28
J: TRBJ1-1
CDR3: ASSMRQFIMNTEAF